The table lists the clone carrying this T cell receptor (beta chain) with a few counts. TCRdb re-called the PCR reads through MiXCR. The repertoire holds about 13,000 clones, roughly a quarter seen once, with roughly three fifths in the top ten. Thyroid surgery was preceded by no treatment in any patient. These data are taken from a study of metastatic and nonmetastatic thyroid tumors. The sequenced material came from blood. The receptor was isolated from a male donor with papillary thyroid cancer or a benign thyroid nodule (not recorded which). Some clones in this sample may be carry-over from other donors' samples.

DNA of the CDR3: TGTGCCAGCAGCCCAGGGTCCCTCTATAATTCACCCCTCCACTTT. Its translation: CASSPGSLYNSPLHF. The chain joins TRBV28 to TRBJ1-6, with D possibly TRBD1 on 5 matching bases. CDR1 is MDHEN, CDR2 SYDVKM, per germline. Between the trimmed V and J ends, which lost 6 bases and 3 bases, there was a span of 12 bases. This CDR3 has 15 amino acids.